Following are 27 T cell receptor beta chains from one sample sequenced in a study of blood T cells in healthy people across ages. With a J-beta primer mix and a sample-barcoded 5' primer, a second PCR ran about 6 to 11 cycles. TCRdb itself ran the 5' RACE reads through MiXCR, one entry per CDR3 protein. The sample yields 1 million to 1.2 million distinct CDR3 sequences, 35% to 40% seen once. The sample comprised blood. Every receptor here comes from a man in his late teens or twenties in good health.

The V and J genes are TRBV7-3 and TRBJ1-2; D ambiguous. This CDR3 has 15 residues. Germline-derived CDR1 and CDR2 are SGHTA and FQGTGA. Trimming stripped 2 bases from V and 0 bases from J, with 10 bases between. The CDR3 DNA follows: TGTGCCAGCAGCTTAGGCGGGAAAGCTAACTATGGCTACACCTTC. Protein sequence: CASSLGGKANYGYTF.

This clonotype has more than one count but fewer than ten. V usage is TRBV20-1 and J usage is TRBJ1-2; 10 nucleotides align to TRBD1. Germline CDR1 and CDR2: DFQATT and SNEGSKA (reference sequence). V lost 0 bases and J lost 8; bases outside the gene matches: 6. The CDR3 covers 14 residues. CDR3 DNA sequence: TGCAGTGCTAGAGACCCCGGGACAGGGGTAGGCTACACCTTC. This sequence encodes CSARDPGTGVGYTF.

This clonotype turned up a few times. J is TRBJ2-1 and V is TRBV6-4, with 8 positions matching TRBD2. The CDR3 runs to 15 residues. Germline lookup yields CDR1 MRHNA and CDR2 SNTAGT. The ends lost 6 bases at V and 3 bases at J; junction bases unmatched: 7. Here the CDR3 reads CASSQTSALYNEQFF. CDR3 nucleotides: TGTGCCAGCAGCCAGACTAGCGCACTCTACAATGAGCAGTTCTTC.

To note about this clonotype: Relative to the germline gene, one junction end is altered; a read error may explain this. This rearrangement joins TRBV5-5 to TRBJ2-5; D uncertain. CDR3 length: 15 residues. Per germline, CDR1 SGHKS and CDR2 YYEKEE (reference sequence). CDR3 DNA sequence: TGTGCCAGCAGCTTGGAGCCACAGTTCCAAGAGACCAAGTACTTC. Translated: CASSLEPQFQETKYF.

This clonotype showed up just a few times. The chain combines TRBV11-2 with TRBJ2-3; D is unclear. The CDR3 is 15 amino acids. Germline V gene sequence: CDR1 SGHAT, CDR2 FQNNGV. V was pared by 1 base and J by 2 bases, with 10 bases between. The CDR3 spells CASSLGNRYTDTQYF. CDR3 nucleotide sequence: TGTGCCAGCAGCTTAGGGAACAGATACACAGATACGCAGTATTTT.

The rearrangement uses TRBV5-5 and TRBJ2-1; D perhaps matches TRBD1 (8 bases). The CDR3 consists of 15 residues. V lost 3 bases and J 13 bases, leaving 23 bases between the germline ends. Germline V gives CDR1 SGHKS, CDR2 YYEKEE (reference sequence). CDR3 DNA sequence: TGTGCCAGCAGCTCCACCCTACTGACAGGGGAGGGCCAGTTCTTC. Translation gives CASSSTLLTGEGQFF.

The chain carries TRBV20-1 and TRBJ1-2, with unresolved D. Trimming removed 0 bases at V and 1 base at J, with 9 bases between. The germline V gene encodes CDR1 DFQATT and CDR2 SNEGSKA (reference sequence). The CDR3 consists of 14 residues. The CDR3 coding sequence is TGCAGTGCTAGAGATGGAGGGTTTAACTATGGCTACACCTTC. Amino acids: CSARDGGFNYGYTF.

There are many counts of this clonotype. The chain employs TRBV12-3 or TRBV12-4 and TRBJ2-5; D is uncertain. The CDR3 has 14 residues. The V and J ends lost 5 bases and 1 base respectively, with 11 bases between them. CDR3 nucleotides: TGTGCCAGCAGTGTCGGGCAGGCCCAAGAGACCCAGTACTTC. Encoded protein: CASSVGQAQETQYF.

The chain links TRBV14 to TRBJ1-2; tentatively, D is TRBD1 (5 bases). Germline V lookup: CDR1 SGHDN, CDR2 FVKESK. This CDR3 contains 14 residues. V was shortened by 2 bases and J by 7 bases, with 14 bases between the two germline ends. This CDR3 reads CASSQSQGWGGYTF. Here the CDR3 DNA reads TGTGCCAGCAGCCAAAGCCAGGGCTGGGGTGGCTACACCTTC.

This clonotype showed up just a few times. The V call is TRBV4-3, the J call TRBJ2-5; perhaps D is TRBD1 or TRBD2 (5 bases each). Trimming shortened V by 2 bases and J by 3 bases, and 16 bases separated the two germline ends. This CDR3 is 16 amino acids long. The germline CDR1 and CDR2 sequences are LGHNA and YSLEER. Here the CDR3 DNA reads TGCGCCAGCAGCCAATCTGGGAGAGGACAAAAAGAGACCCAGTACTTC. It yields the protein CASSQSGRGQKETQYF.

The CDR3 sequence: CSAKDSFLPTGELFF. CDR3 DNA sequence: TGCAGTGCTAAGGACAGCTTTTTACCGACCGGGGAGCTGTTTTTT. The chain carries TRBV20-1 and TRBJ2-2; tentative D call: TRBD1 (6 bases). CDR3 length: 15 residues. V lost 4 bases and J 5 bases, leaving 17 bases between the germline ends. Looked up from germline, CDR1 is DFQATT and CDR2 is SNEGSKA (reference sequence).

The chain recombines TRBV6-5 with TRBJ1-4; 10 bases are a match to TRBD1. The V and J ends lost 2 bases and 3 bases, in that order; junction bases with no gene match: 9. The germline V gene encodes CDR1 MNHEY and CDR2 SVGAGI. The CDR3 is made up of 18 amino acids. CDR3 DNA sequence: TGTGCCAGCAGTTACCAGGGACAGGGGTCGAGAGCTAATGAAAAACTGTTTTTT. Protein product: CASSYQGQGSRANEKLFF.

The chain carries TRBV4-2 and TRBJ2-1; 9 positions agree with TRBD1. Germline V CDR1 and CDR2: LGHNA, YNFKEQ. The CDR3 is 16 amino acids. Written as DNA, the CDR3 is TGTATCAGCAGCCCTCACGGGACAGGGCTATACAATGAGCAGTTCTTC. Translation: CISSPHGTGLYNEQFF.

The chain employs TRBV5-6 and TRBJ2-4; possibly TRBD1 for D (5 bases). The better agreement between TRBJ2-7 and the DNA end casts doubt on the J call. This CDR3 contains 14 residues. Germline CDR1 is SGHDT and CDR2 is YYEEEE. The CDR3 loop reads CASSLGTFAYEQYF. CDR3 sequence (DNA): TGTGCCAGCAGCTTGGGGACATTTGCCTACGAGCAGTACTTC.

This chain links TRBV20-1 with TRBJ1-2; a weak D match, TRBD1 (5 bases). The germline CDR1 and CDR2 sequences are DFQATT and SNEGSKA (reference sequence). The CDR3 totals 15 residues. V lost 6 bases to trimming and J lost 0 bases, with 17 bases between them. DNA for the CDR3: TGCAGTGCCGGGGACTTATTGGGGGCTAACTATGGCTACACCTTC. Translated, it gives CSAGDLLGANYGYTF.

The gene calls are TRBV20-1 and TRBJ2-1, with unresolved D. The germline V gene has CDR1 DFQATT and CDR2 SNEGSKA (reference sequence). V was cut by 1 base and J by 0 bases, with 25 bases left in between. The CDR3 length is 20 residues. CDR3 sequence (DNA): TGCAGTGCTAGAGTAAAAAAGGTCGTCAATCCCTCGAGCTCCTACAATGAGCAGTTCTTC. It translates to CSARVKKVVNPSSSYNEQFF.

The CDR3 sequence is CASSGRAGGVGNEQFF. CDR3 nucleotides: TGTGCCAGCAGCGGACGTGCAGGGGGGGTTGGCAATGAGCAGTTCTTC. V and J are TRBV9 and TRBJ2-1; D tentatively reads TRBD1 or TRBD2 (7 bases each). V lost 3 bases and J 6 bases, leaving 19 bases between the germline ends. This CDR3 has 16 residues. Germline V gene sequence: CDR1 SGDLS, CDR2 YYNGEE.

The chain is built from TRBV5-1 and TRBJ2-3; no clear D. Trimming left V 4 bases short and J 3 bases short, with 12 bases between. The CDR3 runs 14 residues. Per the germline V gene, CDR1 is SGHRS and CDR2 is YFSETQ. CDR3 residues: CASSPTRLTDTQYF. In DNA, the CDR3 is TGCGCCAGCAGCCCGACACGACTGACAGATACGCAGTATTTT. Combining the CDR3 with reference TRBV5-1 and TRBJ2-3 gives the whole variable domain KAGVTQTPRYLIKTRGQQVTLSCSPISGHRSVSWYQQTPGQGLQFLFEYFSETQRNKGNFPGRFSGRQFSNSRSEMNVSTLELGDSALYLCASSPTRLTDTQYFGPGTRLTVL.

J is TRBJ2-3 and V is TRBV11-1, with 9 bases fitting TRBD2. Germline V gene sequence: CDR1 SGHAT, CDR2 FQDESV (reference sequence). Germline trimming cut 8 bases from V and 4 bases from J; bases unmatched to any gene: 4. This CDR3 region has 13 residues. This CDR3 is CASAGGLPDTQYF. Here the CDR3 DNA reads TGTGCCAGCGCGGGGGGGCTCCCAGATACGCAGTATTTT. Supplemented by reference TRBV11-1 and TRBJ2-3, the full variable domain reads EAEVAQSPRYKITEKSQAVAFWCDPISGHATLYWYRQILGQGPELLVQFQDESVVDDSQLPKDRFSAERLKGVDSTLKIQPAELGDSAMYLCASAGGLPDTQYFGPGTRLTVL.

This clonotype was seen ten or more times. The chain uses TRBV11-2 and TRBJ2-5; no firm D call. CDR1 and CDR2 (germline): SGHAT, FQNNGV. V was shortened by 1 base and J by 5 bases, with 8 bases between the two germline ends. The CDR3 has 13 residues. The CDR3 DNA sequence: TGTGCCAGCAGCTTAGGGTTTGCCGAGACCCAGTACTTC. It yields the protein CASSLGFAETQYF.

The V gene is TRBV27, the J gene TRBJ2-3; tentative D call: TRBD1 (5 bases). V lost 7 bases and J 0 bases, leaving 14 bases between the germline ends. The V gene's germline CDR1 is MNHEY and CDR2 SMNVEV (reference sequence). The CDR3 extends over 15 amino acids. The chain's CDR3 is CASTSFRASTDTQYF. The CDR3 nucleotides are TGTGCCAGCACCTCGTTCAGGGCTAGCACAGATACGCAGTATTTT.

In this sample, this clonotype turned up a few times. The CDR3 loop is CASSLSRGQGTNEKLFF. The CDR3 DNA reads TGTGCCAGCAGTTTATCCCGAGGACAGGGCACTAATGAAAAACTGTTTTTT. V and J are TRBV27 and TRBJ1-4; 8 bases are a match to TRBD1. CDR3 length: 17 residues. The germline CDR1 and CDR2 sequences are MNHEY and SMNVEV (reference sequence). V dropped 0 bases and J dropped 2; count of bases not matched to a gene: 5.

The CDR3 loop is CASSEYGQTNTDTQYF. CDR3 coding DNA: TGTGCCAGCAGCGAATACGGACAGACTAACACAGATACGCAGTATTTT. The chain recombines TRBV7-2 with TRBJ2-3; D perhaps matches TRBD1 (6 bases). This CDR3 is 16 amino acids long. Germline V CDR1 and CDR2: SGHTA, FQGNSA. Trimming took 5 bases from V and 2 from J, leaving 17 bases between them.

The genes are TRBV25-1 and TRBJ2-3; D remains unclear. The CDR3 is 11 residues long. V shed 3 bases and J shed 8 bases, with 6 bases lying between them. Germline lookup yields CDR1 MGHDK and CDR2 SYGVNS. This CDR3 is CASSDLGTQYF. For the CDR3, the DNA is TGTGCCAGCAGTGACCTCGGTACGCAGTATTTT. Variable domain in full (rest from reference TRBV25-1 and TRBJ2-3): EADIYQTPRYLVIGTGKKITLECSQTMGHDKMYWYQQDPGMELHLIHYSYGVNSTEKGDLSSESTVSRIRTEHFPLTLESARPSHTSQYLCASSDLGTQYFGPGTRLTVL.

V and J are TRBV12-3 or TRBV12-4 and TRBJ2-3; 8 bases are shared with TRBD2. The CDR3 has 15 amino acids. The V gene end was trimmed by 7 bases and the J gene end by 2 bases; junction bases not matched to a gene: 8. CDR3 in amino acids: CASTTSATFTDTQYF. The CDR3 nucleotides read TGTGCCAGCACGACTAGCGCCACATTCACAGATACGCAGTATTTT.

There are many counts of this clonotype. The chain links TRBV4-3 to TRBJ2-1; 9 bases line up with TRBD1. This CDR3 spans 15 amino acids. J lost 7 bases, V lost 6 bases, and 10 bases had no gene match. Germline V gene sequence: CDR1 LGHNA, CDR2 YSLEER. The CDR3 spells CASRTTGGLWNEQFF. The CDR3 DNA reads as TGCGCCAGCAGGACCACAGGGGGCCTTTGGAATGAGCAGTTCTTC.

This clonotype has more than one count but fewer than ten. The CDR3 bases are TGTGCCAGCAGTTATTGGAAGAGCAATCAGCCCCAGCATTTT. Its translation: CASSYWKSNQPQHF. This chain links TRBV6-6 with TRBJ1-5; D is unclear. Trimming left V 3 bases short and J 1 base short, with 7 bases between. Germline lookup yields CDR1 MNHNY and CDR2 SVGAGI (reference sequence). The CDR3 consists of 14 residues.